The clone carrying this T cell receptor (beta chain) was observed a few times. Its specificity is unknown. CDR1 is ENHRY and CDR2 is SYGVKD in the germline V gene. This CDR3 spans 11 amino acids. Trimming removed 2 bases at V and 7 bases at J, with 5 bases between. Repertoires were generated with immunoSEQ multiplex PCR, while TCRdb's copy carries only in-frame clones and drops some. The profile shows roughly 70,000 clones, 84% of them singletons. The sample originates from a study of a mutant IDH1 vaccine in newly diagnosed glioma. Regarding time point: week 23, last vaccination. All doses held 300 ug of mutant IDH1 20-mer peptide, with topical imiquimod.

Here the sequenced sample was PBMCs, taken from a glioma patient whose treatment included an IDH1 peptide vaccine. The rearrangement uses TRBV10-3 and TRBJ1-1, with a weak D call TRBD1 (5 bases). The origin of this receptor is a man between 18 and 35 years old with glioma. CDR3 in amino acids: CAISEQGEAFF. The CDR3, as DNA: TGTGCCATCAGTGAGCAGGGTGAAGCTTTCTTT.